This T cell receptor beta chain was found in a study of T cell changes during pregnancy in multiple sclerosis. The CDR3 is 13 residues long. Trimming left V 10 bases short and J 9 bases short, with 19 bases between. In germline, CDR1 is ENHRY, CDR2 SYGVKD. Sequenced by immunoSEQ multiplex PCR; TCRdb stores in-frame clones only, minus some. The sample has more than 45,000 clones; approximately 95% are singletons. The sample was CD4+ T cells from peripheral blood mononuclear cells, taken in the first trimester of pregnancy. The receptor was derived from a female donor with multiple sclerosis, enrolled in a pregnancy study. The V call is TRBV10-3, the J call TRBJ1-5; D may be TRBD1 (5 bases). The DNA for the CDR3 is TGTGCCACTGGGGGGGAGGCCAAAGGGCCCCAGCATTTT. Its translation is CATGGEAKGPQHF.